This T cell receptor (beta chain) derives from a study of blood T cells in healthy people across ages. Study results and caveats: Changes seen in expanded clonotypes were possibly confounded by donor CMV status left unknown.

Total RNA extracted from each sample amounted to at least 6 micrograms. V shed 0 bases, J shed 7 bases, and the junction held 6 bases outside the gene matches. Germline V gene lookup returns CDR1 MNHEY and CDR2 SVGAGI. The CDR3 runs 14 residues. Combining a sample-barcoded 5' primer with a J-beta primer mix, a second PCR ran for 7 to 11 cycles. Every cDNA was tagged by a template-switch adaptor with 12 random nucleotides. Every individual sample yielded 2.5 million or more paired-end reads (each containing CDR3). MiXCR was run by TCRdb on the 5' RACE reads, yielding one entry per CDR3 protein. In the table there are fewer than 950,000 distinct CDR3 sequences, 50% to 65% of which are singletons. This clonotype has only a few counts. What it binds is not known.

The sample consisted of blood. The J gene is TRBJ2-7, the V gene TRBV6-5, with 7 bases identical to TRBD1. This sequence was found in a man older than 75 in good health. The CDR3 region is CASSYSRGLGEQYF. The CDR3 DNA follows: TGTGCCAGCAGTTACTCGAGGGGGCTGGGAGAGCAGTACTTC.